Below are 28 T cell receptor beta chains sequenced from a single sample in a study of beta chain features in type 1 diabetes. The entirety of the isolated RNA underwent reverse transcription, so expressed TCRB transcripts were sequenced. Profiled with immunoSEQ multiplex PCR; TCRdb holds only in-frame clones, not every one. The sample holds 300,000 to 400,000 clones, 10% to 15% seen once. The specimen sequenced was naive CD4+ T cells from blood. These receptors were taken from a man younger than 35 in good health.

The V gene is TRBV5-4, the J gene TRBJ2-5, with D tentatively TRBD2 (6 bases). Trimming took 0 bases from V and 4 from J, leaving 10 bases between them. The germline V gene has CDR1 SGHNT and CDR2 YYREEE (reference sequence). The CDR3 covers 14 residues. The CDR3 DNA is TGTGCCAGCAGCTTGGCGGGAGATGGAGAGACCCAGTACTTC. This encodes CASSLAGDGETQYF.

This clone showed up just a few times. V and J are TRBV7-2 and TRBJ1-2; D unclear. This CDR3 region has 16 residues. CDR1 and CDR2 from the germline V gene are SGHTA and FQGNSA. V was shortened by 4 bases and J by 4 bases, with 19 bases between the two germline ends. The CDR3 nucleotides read TGTGCCAGCAGCTCGCCAGCGGGGTTACAGACCTATGGCTACACCTTC. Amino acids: CASSSPAGLQTYGYTF.

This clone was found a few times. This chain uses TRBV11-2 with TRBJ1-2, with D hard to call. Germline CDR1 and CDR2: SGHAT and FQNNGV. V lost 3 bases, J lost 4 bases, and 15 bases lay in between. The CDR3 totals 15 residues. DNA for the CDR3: TGTGCCAGCAGCTTTGCCGGGGTACGCGGCTATGGCTACACCTTC. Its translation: CASSFAGVRGYGYTF.

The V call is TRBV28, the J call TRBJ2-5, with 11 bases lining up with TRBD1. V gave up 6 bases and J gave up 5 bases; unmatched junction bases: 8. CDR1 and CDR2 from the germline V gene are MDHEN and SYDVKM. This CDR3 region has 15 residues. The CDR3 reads CASSPGGQGAETQYF. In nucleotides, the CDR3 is TGTGCCAGCAGCCCGGGAGGACAGGGGGCCGAGACCCAGTACTTC.

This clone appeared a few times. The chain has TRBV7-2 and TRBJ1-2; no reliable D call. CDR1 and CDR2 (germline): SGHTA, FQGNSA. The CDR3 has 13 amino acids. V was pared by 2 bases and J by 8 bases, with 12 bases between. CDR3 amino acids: CASSLRGLDGYTF. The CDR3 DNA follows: TGTGCCAGCAGCTTAAGAGGGTTGGACGGCTACACCTTC.

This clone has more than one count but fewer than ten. CDR3 amino acids: CASSLGTANYGYTF. The CDR3 coding sequence is TGTGCCAGCAGCCTCGGGACAGCTAACTATGGCTACACCTTC. J is TRBJ1-2 and V is TRBV13, with 7 bases lining up with TRBD1. The CDR3 has 14 residues. J was trimmed by 0 bases and V by 5 bases; bases with no gene match: 3. Per germline, CDR1 PRHDT and CDR2 FYEKMQ (reference sequence). Combining the CDR3 with reference TRBV13 and TRBJ1-2 gives the whole variable domain AAGVIQSPRHLIKEKRETATLKCYPIPRHDTVYWYQQGPGQDPQFLISFYEKMQSDKGSIPDRFSAQQFSDYHSELNMSSLELGDSALYFCASSLGTANYGYTFGSGTRLTVV.

This CDR3 reads CASSPRGAFETQYF. CDR3 in DNA: TGTGCCAGCAGCCCCCGGGGGGCTTTTGAGACCCAGTACTTC. V is TRBV7-2 and J is TRBJ2-5; TRBD2 is a possible D gene (7 bases). V shed 5 bases and J shed 5 bases, with 15 bases lying between them. CDR3 length equals 14 residues. Germline V gene lookup returns CDR1 SGHTA and CDR2 FQGNSA. Full variable domain (rest looked up from reference TRBV7-2 and TRBJ2-5): GAGVSQSPSNKVTEKGKDVELRCDPISGHTALYWYRQSLGQGLEFLIYFQGNSAPDKSGLPSDRFSAERTGGSVSTLTIQRTQQEDSAVYLCASSPRGAFETQYFGPGTRLLVL.

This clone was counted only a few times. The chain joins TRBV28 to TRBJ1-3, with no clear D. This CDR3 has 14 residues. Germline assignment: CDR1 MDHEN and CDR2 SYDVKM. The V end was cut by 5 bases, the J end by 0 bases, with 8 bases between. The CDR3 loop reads CASSTFNSGNTIYF. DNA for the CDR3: TGTGCCAGCAGTACATTTAACTCTGGAAACACCATATATTTT. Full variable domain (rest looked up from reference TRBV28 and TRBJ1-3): DVKVTQSSRYLVKRTGEKVFLECVQDMDHENMFWYRQDPGLGLRLIYFSYDVKMKEKGDIPEGYSVSREKKERFSLILESASTNQTSMYLCASSTFNSGNTIYFGEGSWLTVV.

CDR3 nucleotides: TGCGCCAGCAGCTCTACAGGGGTCGAGGGAAAACTGTTTTTT. Translation gives CASSSTGVEGKLFF. This chain uses TRBV5-1 with TRBJ1-4; 7 positions agree with TRBD1. Germline V gene sequence: CDR1 SGHRS, CDR2 YFSETQ. This CDR3 is 14 amino acids long. Trimming at V came to 3 bases and at J to 10 bases, leaving 9 bases not matched to a gene.

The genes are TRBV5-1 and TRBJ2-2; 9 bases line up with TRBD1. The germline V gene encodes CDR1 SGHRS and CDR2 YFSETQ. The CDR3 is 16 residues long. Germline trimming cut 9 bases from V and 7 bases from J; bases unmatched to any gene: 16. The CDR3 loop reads CATKQVDRGIVGELFF. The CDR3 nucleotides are TGCGCCACCAAACAGGTGGACAGGGGTATTGTCGGGGAGCTGTTTTTT.

CDR3 nucleotide sequence: TGCGCCAGCACTTCCATGACAGGGGGGAACCCCTACGAGCAGTACTTC. Its translation: CASTSMTGGNPYEQYF. The rearrangement uses TRBV5-1 and TRBJ2-7, with 9 positions matching TRBD1. CDR1 is SGHRS and CDR2 is YFSETQ in the germline V gene. V was clipped by 6 bases and J by 2 bases; unmatched bases: 12. The CDR3 covers 16 residues.

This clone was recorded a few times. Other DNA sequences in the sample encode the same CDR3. The CDR3 here is CASSSTGGYEKLFF. The CDR3 nucleotides read TGTGCCAGCAGTTCTACAGGGGGCTATGAAAAACTGTTTTTT. This chain joins TRBV2 and TRBJ1-4, with 9 bases aligning to TRBD1. Germline V gene lookup returns CDR1 SNHLY and CDR2 FYNNEI. Trimming removed 5 bases from V and 6 bases from J; junction bases left unmatched: 4. The CDR3 totals 14 residues.

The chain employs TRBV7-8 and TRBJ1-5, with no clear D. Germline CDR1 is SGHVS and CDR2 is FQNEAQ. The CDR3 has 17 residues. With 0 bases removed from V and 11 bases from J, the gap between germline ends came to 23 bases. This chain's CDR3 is CASSLARAGSEFWTQHF. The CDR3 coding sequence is TGTGCCAGCAGCTTAGCGCGGGCAGGCTCCGAATTTTGGACCCAGCATTTT.

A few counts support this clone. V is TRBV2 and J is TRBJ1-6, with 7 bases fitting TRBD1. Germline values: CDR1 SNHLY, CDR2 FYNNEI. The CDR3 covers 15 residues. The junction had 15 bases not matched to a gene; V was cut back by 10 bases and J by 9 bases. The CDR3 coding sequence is TGTGCCACCACGCCGCTACGACAGGGAGGTTCACCCCTCCACTTT. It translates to CATTPLRQGGSPLHF.

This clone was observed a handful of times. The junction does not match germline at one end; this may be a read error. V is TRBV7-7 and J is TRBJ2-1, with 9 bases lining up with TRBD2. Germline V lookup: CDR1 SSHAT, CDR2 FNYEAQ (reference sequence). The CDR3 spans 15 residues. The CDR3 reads CASSLEAGGRYEQFF. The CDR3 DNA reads TGTGCTAGCAGCTTAGAGGCGGGAGGGCGATATGAGCAGTTCTTC.

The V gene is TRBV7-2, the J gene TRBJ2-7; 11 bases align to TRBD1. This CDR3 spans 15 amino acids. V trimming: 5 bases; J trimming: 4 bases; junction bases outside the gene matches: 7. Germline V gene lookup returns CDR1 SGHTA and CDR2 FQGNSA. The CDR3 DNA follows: TGTGCCAGCAGCCTTGGACAGGGGGCTTTTTACGAGCAGTACTTC. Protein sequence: CASSLGQGAFYEQYF.

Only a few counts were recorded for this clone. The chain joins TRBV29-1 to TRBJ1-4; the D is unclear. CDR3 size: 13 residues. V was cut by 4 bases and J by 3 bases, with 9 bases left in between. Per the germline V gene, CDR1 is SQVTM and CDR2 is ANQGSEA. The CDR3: CSVGAGANEKLFF. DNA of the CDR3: TGCAGCGTTGGGGCGGGTGCTAATGAAAAACTGTTTTTT.

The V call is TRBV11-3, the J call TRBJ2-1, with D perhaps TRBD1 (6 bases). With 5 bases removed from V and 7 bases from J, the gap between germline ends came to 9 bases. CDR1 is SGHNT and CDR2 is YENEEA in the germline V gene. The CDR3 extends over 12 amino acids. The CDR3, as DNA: TGTGCCAGCAGCGTCAGGGGTAATGAGCAGTTCTTC. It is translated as CASSVRGNEQFF.

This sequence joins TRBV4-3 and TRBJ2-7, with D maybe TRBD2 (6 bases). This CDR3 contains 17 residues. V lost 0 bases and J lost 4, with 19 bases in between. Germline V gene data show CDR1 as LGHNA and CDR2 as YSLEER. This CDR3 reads CASSQDVGGTIRYEQYF. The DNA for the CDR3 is TGCGCCAGCAGCCAAGATGTGGGGGGTACCATTAGGTACGAGCAGTACTTC.

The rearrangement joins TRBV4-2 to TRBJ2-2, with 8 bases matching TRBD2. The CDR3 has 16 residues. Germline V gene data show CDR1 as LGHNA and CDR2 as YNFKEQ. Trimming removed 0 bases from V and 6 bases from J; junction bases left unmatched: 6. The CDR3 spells CASSQDQREYSGELFF. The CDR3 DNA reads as TGTGCCAGCAGCCAAGATCAGCGGGAGTACTCCGGGGAGCTGTTTTTT.

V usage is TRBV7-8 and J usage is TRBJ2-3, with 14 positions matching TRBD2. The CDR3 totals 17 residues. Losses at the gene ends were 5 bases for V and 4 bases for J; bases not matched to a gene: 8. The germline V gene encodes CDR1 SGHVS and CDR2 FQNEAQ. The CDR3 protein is CASSLMGLAGAPDTQYF. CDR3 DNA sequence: TGTGCCAGCAGCCTAATGGGACTAGCGGGAGCCCCAGATACGCAGTATTTT.

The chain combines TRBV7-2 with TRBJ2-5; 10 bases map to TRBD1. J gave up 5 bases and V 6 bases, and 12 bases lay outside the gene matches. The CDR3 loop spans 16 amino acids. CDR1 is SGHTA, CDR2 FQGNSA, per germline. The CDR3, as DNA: TGTGCCAGCAGTTGGGGGACAGGGGATTTTCGGGAGACCCAGTACTTC. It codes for CASSWGTGDFRETQYF.

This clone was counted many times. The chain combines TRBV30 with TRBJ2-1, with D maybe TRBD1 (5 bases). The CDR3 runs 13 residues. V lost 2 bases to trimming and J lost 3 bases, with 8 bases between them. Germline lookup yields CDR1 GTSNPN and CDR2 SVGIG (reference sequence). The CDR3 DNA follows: TGTGCCTGGAGTCCAGGGAACTACAATGAGCAGTTCTTC. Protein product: CAWSPGNYNEQFF.

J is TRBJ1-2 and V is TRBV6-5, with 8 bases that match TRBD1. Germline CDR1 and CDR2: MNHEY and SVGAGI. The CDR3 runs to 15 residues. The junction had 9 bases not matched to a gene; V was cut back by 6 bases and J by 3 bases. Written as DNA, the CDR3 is TGTGCCAGCAGCCTGGACAGGGAACCCTACTATGGCTACACCTTC. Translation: CASSLDREPYYGYTF.

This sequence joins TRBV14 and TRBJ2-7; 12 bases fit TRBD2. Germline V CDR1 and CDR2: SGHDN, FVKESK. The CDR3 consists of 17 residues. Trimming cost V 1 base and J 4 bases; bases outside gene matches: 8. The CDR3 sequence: CASSQGETSGSWYEQYF. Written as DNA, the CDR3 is TGTGCCAGCAGCCAAGGGGAGACTAGCGGGAGTTGGTACGAGCAGTACTTC. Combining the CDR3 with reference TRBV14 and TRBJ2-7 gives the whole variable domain EAGVTQFPSHSVIEKGQTVTLRCDPISGHDNLYWYRRVMGKEIKFLLHFVKESKQDESGMPNNRFLAERTGGTYSTLKVQPAELEDSGVYFCASSQGETSGSWYEQYFGPGTRLTVT.

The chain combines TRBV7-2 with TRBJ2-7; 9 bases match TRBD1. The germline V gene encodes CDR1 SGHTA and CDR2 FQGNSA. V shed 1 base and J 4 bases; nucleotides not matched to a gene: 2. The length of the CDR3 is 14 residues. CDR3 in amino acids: CASSLDRGQYEQYF. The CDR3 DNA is TGTGCCAGCAGCTTAGACAGGGGGCAATACGAGCAGTACTTC.

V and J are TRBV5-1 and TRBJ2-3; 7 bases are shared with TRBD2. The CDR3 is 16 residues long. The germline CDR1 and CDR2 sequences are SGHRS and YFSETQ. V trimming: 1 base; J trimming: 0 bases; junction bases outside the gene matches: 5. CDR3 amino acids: CASSLSGAGSTDTQYF. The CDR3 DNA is TGCGCCAGCAGCTTGTCTGGAGCGGGGAGCACAGATACGCAGTATTTT.

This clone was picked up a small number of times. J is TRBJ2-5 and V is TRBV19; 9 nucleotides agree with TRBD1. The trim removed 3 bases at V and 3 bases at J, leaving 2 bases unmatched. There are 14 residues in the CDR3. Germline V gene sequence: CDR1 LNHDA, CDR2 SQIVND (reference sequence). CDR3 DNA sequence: TGTGCCAGTAGTATCAGGGACAGGGAAGAGACCCAGTACTTC. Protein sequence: CASSIRDREETQYF.